These 13 T cell receptor beta chains were all obtained from the same sample, sequenced in a study of technical replicates of blood from a handful of donors. Only in-frame clones appear in the TCRdb table, and some are missing; sequencing was by immunoSEQ multiplex PCR. The sample holds roughly 71,000 clones, about 95% seen once. Sequencing was carried out using T cells isolated from PBMCs. These receptors were taken from a human donor in good health.

J is TRBJ2-7 and V is TRBV7-2; 11 bases are shared with TRBD1. CDR1 is SGHTA and CDR2 is FQGNSA in the germline V gene. Trimming at V came to 5 bases and at J to 3 bases, leaving 3 bases not matched to a gene. CDR3 length: 14 amino acids. CDR3 coding DNA: TGTGCCAGCAGCCCCGGGACAGGGGGCTACGAGCAGTACTTC. Translation gives CASSPGTGGYEQYF.

The chain carries TRBV6-4 and TRBJ2-1, with TRBD2 identical over 12 bases. The V and J ends lost 2 bases and 10 bases, in that order; junction bases with no gene match: 9. The CDR3 spans 16 residues. Looked up from germline, CDR1 is MRHNA and CDR2 is SNTAGT. The CDR3 sequence: CASSDRSSGRAKEQFF. The CDR3 DNA follows: TGTGCCAGCAGTGACAGATCTAGCGGGAGGGCCAAAGAGCAGTTCTTC.

This rearrangement joins TRBV5-1 to TRBJ2-3; D possibly corresponds to TRBD1 (5 bases). This CDR3 contains 15 residues. The V end was cut by 1 base, the J end by 7 bases, with 16 bases between. The germline V gene encodes CDR1 SGHRS and CDR2 YFSETQ. The CDR3 here is CASSLSQGVSNTQYF. DNA for the CDR3: TGCGCCAGCAGCTTGTCGCAGGGCGTTAGTAATACGCAGTATTTT.

The rearrangement uses TRBV10-2 and TRBJ2-7; D perhaps matches TRBD2 (5 bases). The CDR3 covers 16 residues. V was cut by 0 bases and J by 0 bases, with 12 bases left in between. The germline V gene has CDR1 WSHSY and CDR2 SAAADI. CDR3 in amino acids: CASSESRRVVSYEQYF. The CDR3 DNA follows: TGCGCCAGCAGTGAGTCTAGGCGGGTCGTCTCCTACGAGCAGTACTTC.

J is TRBJ2-7 and V is TRBV4-1; 8 bases are a match to TRBD2. The germline V gene encodes CDR1 MGHRA and CDR2 YSYEKL. V dropped 3 bases and J dropped 2; count of bases not matched to a gene: 6. The CDR3 covers 15 residues. The CDR3 bases are TGCGCCAGCAGCCAGAATAGCGGGATGACCTACGAGCAGTACTTC. Its protein is CASSQNSGMTYEQYF.

The gene calls are TRBV6-1 and TRBJ2-7, with D possibly matching TRBD1 (6 bases). Trimming took 6 bases from V and 4 from J, leaving 19 bases between them. CDR1 is MNHNS and CDR2 is SASEGT in the germline V gene. The CDR3 is 15 amino acids. CDR3 region: CASSLEGGALYEQYF. CDR3 in DNA: TGTGCCAGCAGCCTTGAAGGGGGAGCGTTATACGAGCAGTACTTC.

The chain employs TRBV6-5 and TRBJ1-5; no firm D call. Germline V gene sequence: CDR1 MNHEY, CDR2 SVGAGI. V was pared by 0 bases and J by 6 bases, with 12 bases between. This CDR3 is 15 amino acids long. The CDR3 DNA reads as TGTGCCAGCAGTTACTCGTCAGGTCTTGGTCAGCCCCAGCATTTT. Protein product: CASSYSSGLGQPQHF.

The chain combines TRBV27 with TRBJ2-1; TRBD1 aligns across 9 bases. Germline V gene lookup returns CDR1 MNHEY and CDR2 SMNVEV (reference sequence). The CDR3 has 15 amino acids. The J segment lost 7 bases and the V segment lost 0 bases, leaving 4 bases of the junction unmatched. This chain's CDR3 is CASSLSLQGANEQFF. In nucleotides, the CDR3 is TGTGCCAGCAGTTTATCCTTACAGGGGGCGAATGAGCAGTTCTTC.

This chain links TRBV6-5 with TRBJ1-2; D ambiguous. V dropped 5 bases and J dropped 5 bases, with 9 bases sitting between them. Germline CDR1 is MNHEY and CDR2 is SVGAGI. The CDR3 sequence is 12 residues long. CDR3 nucleotide sequence: TGTGCCAGCAGTCAACGCCTATATGGCTACACCTTC. Translated, it gives CASSQRLYGYTF.

The chain links TRBV29-1 to TRBJ2-7; 7 bases match TRBD2. The V and J ends lost 1 base and 5 bases, in that order; junction bases with no gene match: 14. The CDR3 runs to 16 residues. Germline V gene sequence: CDR1 SQVTM, CDR2 ANQGSEA. CDR3 in DNA: TGCAGCGTTGAAGGAGTCGGGGGAGGGGCACTGAACGAGCAGTACTTC. As protein: CSVEGVGGGALNEQYF.

The chain couples TRBV6-5 to TRBJ1-1; D ambiguous. The CDR3 totals 14 residues. The germline V gene has CDR1 MNHEY and CDR2 SVGAGI. Between the trimmed V and J ends, which lost 6 bases and 2 bases, there was a span of 13 bases. The CDR3 loop is CASSRELGNTEAFF. CDR3 sequence (DNA): TGTGCCAGCAGCCGGGAGCTAGGTAACACTGAAGCTTTCTTT.

This chain uses TRBV28 with TRBJ2-7; D ambiguous. V lost 5 bases, J lost 2 bases, and 13 bases lay in between. The CDR3 covers 14 residues. Germline loops: CDR1 MDHEN, CDR2 SYDVKM. The CDR3 loop reads CASSPHDIPYEQYF. For the CDR3, the DNA is TGTGCCAGCAGTCCTCATGACATACCCTACGAGCAGTACTTC.

The chain is built from TRBV6-5 and TRBJ1-5; 9 bases are shared with TRBD1. Germline CDR1 is MNHEY and CDR2 is SVGAGI. The CDR3 has 15 residues. V was pared by 5 bases and J by 3 bases, with 5 bases of the junction left unmatched. CDR3 loop: CASSAGTGTNQPQHF. In nucleotides, the CDR3 is TGTGCCAGCAGTGCCGGGACAGGGACCAATCAGCCCCAGCATTTT.